The clone carrying this TCR beta chain was counted a single time. The data are from a study of PD-L1 blockade in urothelial cancer. Across the whole study: Samples of blood were analyzed 3 weeks (second dose) and 6 weeks after treatment start.

Time point in this sample: peripheral blood 6 weeks after treatment start. Sample numbers ranged from 1 to 8 per patient, encompassing pretreatment and on-treatment collections. This table comes from immunoSEQ multiplex PCR, and its TCRdb copy is limited to in-frame clones, with some not included. In the table there are approximately 40,000 clones, around 88% of which are singletons. This TCR derives from a man in his sixties with urothelial cancer. The sequenced sample was PBMCs, obtained around atezolizumab (anti-PD-L1) treatment.

The CDR3 is CASSERFTSGFGNTYNEQFF. For the CDR3, the DNA is TGTGCCAGCAGTGAAAGGTTTACTAGCGGGTTCGGAAATACCTACAATGAGCAGTTCTTC. The chain has TRBV6-1 and TRBJ2-1, with TRBD2 matching 9 bases. J was trimmed by 2 bases and V by 2 bases; bases with no gene match: 16. This CDR3 is built from 20 residues. The germline V gene has CDR1 MNHNS and CDR2 SASEGT.